These T cell receptor beta chains were read from a single sample in a study of shared T cell receptors in the human thymus. Measured with immunoSEQ multiplex PCR; TCRdb has only the in-frame clones, and not every one. The sample lists around 67,000 clones; 90% to 95% were seen once. The specimen was thymocytes. These receptors came from a human donor. Both conserved end residues are trimmed from each CDR3.

j_gene,v_gene,CDR3aa
TRBJ2-1,TRBV5-4,ASSLVGTGRNNEQF
TRBJ2-7,TRBV4-3,ASSQWDRSSYEQY
TRBJ1-1,TRBV7-2,ASSPHPPFGTSMNTEAF
TRBJ1-1,TRBV5-6,ASSPELTPNTEAF
TRBJ1-2,TRBV7-6,ASSLEQGRSYGYT
TRBJ2-5,TRBV7-2,ASSVTRDGETQY
TRBJ2-1,TRBV6-6,ASSYLAASSYNEQF
TRBJ2-7,TRBV5-5,ASSTGQGGYEQY
TRBJ2-3,TRBV21-1,ASSKSFSEDTQY
TRBJ2-5,TRBV13,ASTLRTSGRSIQETQY
TRBJ2-3,TRBV15,ATSREGRPTTDTQY
TRBJ2-1,TRBV4-3,ASSQEGTKSYNEQF
TRBJ1-5,TRBV14,ASSRKVPRDSAFWGNQPQH
TRBJ2-7,TRBV9,ASSVEGKGFGDYEQY
TRBJ2-7,TRBV28,ASTRGGQGNSMPREQY
TRBJ1-3,TRBV5-1,ASSLGTGDSGNTIY
TRBJ2-1,TRBV18,ASSPENSNNEQF
TRBJ2-3,TRBV4-1,ASSQGTSGGGGLSTGTQY
TRBJ2-7,TRBV6-5,ASSLYRDSVAYEQY
TRBJ1-5,TRBV7-2,ASNTSNQPQH
TRBJ1-1,TRBV5-6,ASSPKTGGAEAF
TRBJ2-2,TRBV4-3,ASSQESWARTGLGELF
TRBJ1-2,TRBV19,ASSDMGGFWYGYT
TRBJ1-5,TRBV28,ASSLKAMSNQPQH
TRBJ2-3,TRBV28,ATSQDTQY
TRBJ1-1,TRBV14,ASSPLRAQGADGSTAEAF
TRBJ2-7,TRBV11-2,ASSLMTADEQY
TRBJ2-2,TRBV10-2,ASSEGPEWGELF
TRBJ2-5,TRBV19,ASSIGTQVKQETQY
TRBJ2-5,TRBV4-1,ASSQGLRETQY
TRBJ1-4,TRBV27,ASSLSIAGREKLF
TRBJ2-3,TRBV4-2,ASSQVLITDTQY
TRBJ2-7,TRBV10-1,ASSEWDRGGCEQY
TRBJ2-7,TRBV4-3,ASSQGGLVPGKHEQY
TRBJ1-1,TRBV27,ASSWTHTGRNTEAF
TRBJ1-6,TRBV9,ASSPLCGDSPLH
TRBJ1-6,TRBV18,ASSPRPKIDSPLH
TRBJ1-5,TRBV10-3,AISGPGQPQH
TRBJ1-2,TRBV4-1,ASSRQGVVYGYT